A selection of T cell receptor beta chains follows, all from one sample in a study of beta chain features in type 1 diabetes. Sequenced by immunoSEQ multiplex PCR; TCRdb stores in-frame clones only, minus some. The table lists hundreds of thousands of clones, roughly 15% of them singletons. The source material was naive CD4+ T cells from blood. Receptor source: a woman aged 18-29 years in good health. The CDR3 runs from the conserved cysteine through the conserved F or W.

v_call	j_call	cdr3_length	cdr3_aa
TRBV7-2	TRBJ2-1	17	CASSFPRRGSSKNEQFF
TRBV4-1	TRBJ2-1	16	CASSQGFTSANNEQFF
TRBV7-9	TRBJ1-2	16	CASTPSGGAPGGGYTF
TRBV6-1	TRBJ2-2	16	CASSERGAGGAGELFF
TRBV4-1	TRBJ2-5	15	CASSQGWRLQETQYF
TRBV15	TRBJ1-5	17	CATSRGAGRDSNQPQHF
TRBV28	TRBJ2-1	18	CASSAGQGRWVGYNEQFF
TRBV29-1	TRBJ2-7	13	CSVVGQGAYEQYF
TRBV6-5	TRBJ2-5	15	CASSSAGGVWETQYF
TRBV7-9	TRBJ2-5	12	CASSGQEETQYF
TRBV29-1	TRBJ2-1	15	CSVEVGIRSVNEQFF
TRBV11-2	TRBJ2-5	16	CASSYQGSIITETQYF
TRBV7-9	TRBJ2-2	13	CASSSSPTGELFF
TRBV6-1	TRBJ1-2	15	CASSEGRGRIDGYTF
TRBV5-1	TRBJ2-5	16	CASRMRLAGVGETQYF
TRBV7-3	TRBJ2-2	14	CASSPRTHTGELFF
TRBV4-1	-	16	CASSPAFSGLAREQYF
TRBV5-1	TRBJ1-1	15	CASSPETGVGTEAFF
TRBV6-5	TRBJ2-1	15	CASSSRGQRESEQFF
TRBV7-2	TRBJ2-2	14	CASSLVGRTGELFF
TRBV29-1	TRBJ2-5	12	CSGRGAAETQYF
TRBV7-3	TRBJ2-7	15	CASSLTQSPSYEQYF
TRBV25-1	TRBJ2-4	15	CASSSPGLGGNIQYF
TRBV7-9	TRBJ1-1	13	CASSSEGGTEAFF
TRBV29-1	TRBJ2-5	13	CSVNRGGIETQYF
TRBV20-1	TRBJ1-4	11	CSARTYEKLFF
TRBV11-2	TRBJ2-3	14	CASSSPRRSHTQYF
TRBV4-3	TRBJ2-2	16	CASSQGQGRTPGSCFF
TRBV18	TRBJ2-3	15	CASSPGTSATDTQYF
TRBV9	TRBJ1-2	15	CASSVAPGVNYGYTF
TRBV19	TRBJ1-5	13	CAIGDKGTQPQHF
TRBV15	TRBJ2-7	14	CATSRDVRTYEQYF
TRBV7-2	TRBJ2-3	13	CASSLAYRDTQYF
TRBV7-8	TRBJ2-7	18	CASSLEVLASGLTYEQYF
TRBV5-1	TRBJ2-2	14	CASTHPPNTGELFF
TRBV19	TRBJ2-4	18	CASSTLPSGVLAKNIQYF
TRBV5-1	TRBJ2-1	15	CASSLPSGSHNEQFF
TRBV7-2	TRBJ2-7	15	CASSTIAGPFYEQYF
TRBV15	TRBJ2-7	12	CATSRERGEQYF
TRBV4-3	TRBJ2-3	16	CASSLDGPGYQDTQYF
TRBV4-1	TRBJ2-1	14	CASSQVGQANEQFF
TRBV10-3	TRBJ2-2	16	CAISGTSGRGAGELFF
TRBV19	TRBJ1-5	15	CASSIESMGNQPQHF
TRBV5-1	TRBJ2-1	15	CASSIDRGVYNEQFF
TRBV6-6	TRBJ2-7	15	CASSSGTDNHYEQYF
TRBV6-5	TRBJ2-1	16	CASSSGLAGGYNEQFF
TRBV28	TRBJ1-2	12	CASSFQYYGYTF
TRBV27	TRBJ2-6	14	CASSYNSGANVLTF
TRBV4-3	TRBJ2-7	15	CASSQELARLGEQYF
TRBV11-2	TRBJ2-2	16	CASSFSGTGTGGELFF
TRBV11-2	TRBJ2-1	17	CASSLLVAGPSYNEQFF
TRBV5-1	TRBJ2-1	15	CASSFGLADYNEQFF
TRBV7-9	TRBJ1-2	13	CAAVDGANYGYTF